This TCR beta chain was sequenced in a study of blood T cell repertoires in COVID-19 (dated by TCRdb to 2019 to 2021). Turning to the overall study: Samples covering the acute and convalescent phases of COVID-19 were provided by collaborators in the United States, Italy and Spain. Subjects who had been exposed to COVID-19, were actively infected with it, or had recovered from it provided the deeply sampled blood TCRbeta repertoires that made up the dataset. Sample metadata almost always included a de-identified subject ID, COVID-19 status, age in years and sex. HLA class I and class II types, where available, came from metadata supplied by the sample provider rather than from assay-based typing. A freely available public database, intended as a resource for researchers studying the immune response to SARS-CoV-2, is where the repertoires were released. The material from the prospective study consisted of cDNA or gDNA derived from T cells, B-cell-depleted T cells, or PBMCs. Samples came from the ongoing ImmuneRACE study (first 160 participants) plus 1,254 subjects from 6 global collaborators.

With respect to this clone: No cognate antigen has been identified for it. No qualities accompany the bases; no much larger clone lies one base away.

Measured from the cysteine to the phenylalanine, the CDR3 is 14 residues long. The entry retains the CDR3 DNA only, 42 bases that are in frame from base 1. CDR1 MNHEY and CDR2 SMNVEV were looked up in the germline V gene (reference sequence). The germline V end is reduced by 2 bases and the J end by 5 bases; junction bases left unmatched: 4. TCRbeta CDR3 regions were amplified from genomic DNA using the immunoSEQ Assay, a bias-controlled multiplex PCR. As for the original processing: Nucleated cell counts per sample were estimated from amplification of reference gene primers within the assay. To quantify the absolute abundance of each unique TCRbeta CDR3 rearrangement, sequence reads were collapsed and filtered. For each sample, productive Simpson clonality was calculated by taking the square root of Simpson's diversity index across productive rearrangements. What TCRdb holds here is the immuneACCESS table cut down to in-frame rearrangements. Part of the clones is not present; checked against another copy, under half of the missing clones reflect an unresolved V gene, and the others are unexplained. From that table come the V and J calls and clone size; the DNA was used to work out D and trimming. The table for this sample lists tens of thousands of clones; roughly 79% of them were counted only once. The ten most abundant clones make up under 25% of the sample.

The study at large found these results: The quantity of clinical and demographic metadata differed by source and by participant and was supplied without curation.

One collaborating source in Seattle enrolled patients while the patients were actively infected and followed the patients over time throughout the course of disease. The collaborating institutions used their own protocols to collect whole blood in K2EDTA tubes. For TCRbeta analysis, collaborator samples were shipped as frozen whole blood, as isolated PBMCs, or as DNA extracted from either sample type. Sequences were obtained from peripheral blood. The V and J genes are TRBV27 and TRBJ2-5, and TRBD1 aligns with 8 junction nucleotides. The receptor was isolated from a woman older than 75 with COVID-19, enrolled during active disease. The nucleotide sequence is TGTGCCAGCAGTTTACGGACAGGGTGGGAGACCCAGTACTTC. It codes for CASSLRTGWETQYF.